This T cell receptor beta chain was retrieved from a study of T cell responses to AZD1222 COVID-19 vaccine. Study-wide points: An increase in Spike-specific TCR breadth and depth was observed after two AZD1222 doses. Unmutated variant regions are reportedly the target of nearly half of TCRs that are spike-specific. Vaccine-related CD4 TCRs covered spike, predominating at 160-218 and 743-854. At study baseline, merely a handful of AZD1222 recipients were seropositive.

As regards this clone: Its antigen is unknown.

Trimming left V 0 bases short and J 1 base short, with 3 bases between. There are 13 residues in the CDR3. Sequenced by immunoSEQ multiplex PCR; TCRdb stores in-frame clones only, minus some. The sample consists of 80,000 to 95,000 clones, over 85% of them appearing once. This receptor was identified in an adult in good health. The genes are TRBV12-3 or TRBV12-4 and TRBJ1-2; D call uncertain. The sequencing used peripheral blood, collected on day 0 of MenACWY control vaccination. The CDR3 here is CASSLAVNYGYTF. DNA for the CDR3: TGTGCCAGCAGTTTAGCGGTTAACTATGGCTACACCTTC.